The next 8 T cell receptor beta chains were all read from a single sample in a study of T cells of healthy individuals. TCRdb reprocessed the 5' RACE reads via MiXCR and lists one record per CDR3 protein. In the table there are 40,000 to 65,000 distinct CDR3 sequences, 14% to 15% of which are singletons. The origin of the receptors is a human donor in good health.

This clonotype was counted many times. This chain joins TRBV29-1 and TRBJ2-2; 8 positions match TRBD2. The germline CDR1 and CDR2 sequences are SQVTM and ANQGSEA. The CDR3 has 14 amino acids. Trimming cost V 4 bases and J 5 bases; bases outside gene matches: 6. CDR3 residues: CSVVAGTFTGELFF. The CDR3 DNA reads as TGCAGCGTTGTAGCGGGAACCTTTACCGGGGAGCTGTTTTTT.

This clonotype was seen repeatedly, ten times or more. CDR3 residues: CASSQEGLTNTGELFF. In nucleotides, the CDR3 is TGTGCCAGCAGCCAGGAGGGACTAACCAACACCGGGGAGCTGTTTTTT. J is TRBJ2-2 and V is TRBV4-2; 7 bases agree with TRBD2. J gave up 2 bases and V 3 bases, and 6 bases lay outside the gene matches. This CDR3 comprises 16 residues. Germline V gene lookup returns CDR1 LGHNA and CDR2 YNFKEQ.

The sample holds many counts of this clonotype. The chain joins TRBV6-2 or TRBV6-3 to TRBJ2-7; TRBD1 agrees at 9 bases. The CDR3 has 16 residues. The germline V gene encodes CDR1 MNHEY and CDR2 SVGEGT. V shed 2 bases, J shed 7 bases, and the junction held 12 bases outside the gene matches. This CDR3 reads CASSYRTGANLGEQYF. The CDR3 nucleotides read TGTGCCAGCAGTTACAGGACAGGGGCCAACCTCGGAGAGCAGTACTTC.

There are many counts of this clonotype. The chain employs TRBV6-2 or TRBV6-3 and TRBJ1-2; possible D gene TRBD1, 6 bases. This CDR3 has 15 amino acids. V shed 5 bases and J shed 4 bases, with 17 bases lying between them. Germline V gives CDR1 MNHEY, CDR2 SVGEGT. CDR3 region: CASSRQVSSSYGYTF. The CDR3 bases are TGTGCCAGCAGTAGACAGGTTTCTTCGTCCTATGGCTACACCTTC.

This clonotype was counted only a few times. This chain connects TRBV20-1 to TRBJ2-7; maybe TRBD2 (6 bases). The CDR3 loop spans 17 amino acids. V lost 2 bases and J 2 bases, leaving 22 bases between the germline ends. Per germline, CDR1 DFQATT and CDR2 SNEGSKA (reference sequence). The DNA of the CDR3 is TGCAGTGCTAGAAGGCGGTACCTAGGGACTCTGACCTACGAGCAGTACTTC. Translation gives CSARRRYLGTLTYEQYF.

The genes are TRBV5-6 and TRBJ2-1; the D is unclear. Trimming shortened V by 4 bases and J by 9 bases, and 14 bases separated the two germline ends. This CDR3 has 13 residues. CDR1 is SGHDT and CDR2 is YYEEEE in the germline V gene. The CDR3 reads CASSRPDGIEQFF. The CDR3 nucleotides are TGTGCCAGCAGCCGACCGGACGGTATTGAGCAGTTCTTC. The full variable domain, its missing parts supplied by reference TRBV5-6 and TRBJ2-1, is DAGVTQSPTHLIKTRGQQVTLRCSPKSGHDTVSWYQQALGQGPQFIFQYYEEEERQRGNFPDRFSGHQFPNYSSELNVNALLLGDSALYLCASSRPDGIEQFFGPGTRLTVL.

A few counts support this clonotype. The chain combines TRBV29-1 with TRBJ2-2; D remains ambiguous. Germline V CDR1 and CDR2: SQVTM, ANQGSEA. V was pared by 4 bases and J by 1 base, with 4 bases between. The CDR3 has 12 amino acids. CDR3 protein: CSVAGNTGELFF. The DNA for the CDR3 is TGCAGCGTTGCCGGGAACACCGGGGAGCTGTTTTTT.

The chain recombines TRBV6-6 with TRBJ2-7; TRBD2 agrees at 8 bases. In germline, CDR1 is MNHNY, CDR2 SVGAGI (reference sequence). This CDR3 region has 15 residues. Unmatched junction bases numbered 12, after V lost 11 bases and J lost 0 bases. The CDR3 bases are TGTGCCTCAACGGGGACTAGGGGACCCTCCTACGAGCAGTACTTC. Residues: CASTGTRGPSYEQYF.